This TCR beta chain was identified during a study of blood T cell repertoires in COVID-19. Turning to the study itself: Sites in the United States, Italy and Spain provided acute and convalescent COVID-19 samples.

The germline CDR1 and CDR2 sequences are LGHDT and YNNKEL (reference sequence). With 4 bases clipped from V and 0 bases from J, the junction kept 6 bases outside the gene matches. The CDR3 is made up of 17 amino acids. Original handling: Quantification of nucleated cells was approximated via reference gene primer amplification. Method: immunoSEQ multiplex PCR; TCRdb's copy keeps in-frame clones and lacks some. The V and J calls and the clone size are those of that table, but D and trimming were determined from the DNA. The data hold 190,000 or so clones, with 94% observed a single time. Seattle researchers signed up patients amid active infection and tracked them longitudinally.

The chain joins TRBV3-1 (or the pseudogene TRBV3-2) to TRBJ2-1; 10 bases line up with TRBD2. This sequence originates from a man aged 25 to 40 with COVID-19, enrolled during active disease. Sequenced sample: peripheral blood. CDR3 amino acids: CASSPVAGGSSYNEQFF. CDR3 bases: TGTGCCAGCAGCCCTGTAGCGGGGGGAAGCTCCTACAATGAGCAGTTCTTC.